This TCR beta chain came from a study of shared clonotypes between healthy human individuals. Points from the study as a whole: Donor scarcity curtailed the genetic and exposure-history diversity represented herein.

Concerning this clone: Its antigen is not known.

It was across several immunoSEQ plates that each subset's genomic DNA was evenly split. DNA from unsorted PBMC was sequenced on ten immunoSEQ deep assay plates. The assay was immunoSEQ multiplex PCR, and TCRdb's table has in-frame clones only and misses some. The sample includes about 480,000 clones, about 75% seen only once; the top ten take 9.5% to 15%. The clonotype was recovered from a woman aged 40-49 years in good health. Some clones in this sample may be carry-over from other donors' samples. Sequencing was carried out using PBMCs.

CDR3 residues: CASSLGAVRGYTF. The CDR3, as DNA: TGTGCCAGCAGCTTAGGGGCAGTCCGGGGCTACACCTTC. This chain joins TRBV7-2 and TRBJ1-2; D is unresolved. The CDR3 is 13 amino acids. V was trimmed by 1 base and J by 8 bases, leaving 11 bases between them. Germline values: CDR1 SGHTA, CDR2 FQGNSA.